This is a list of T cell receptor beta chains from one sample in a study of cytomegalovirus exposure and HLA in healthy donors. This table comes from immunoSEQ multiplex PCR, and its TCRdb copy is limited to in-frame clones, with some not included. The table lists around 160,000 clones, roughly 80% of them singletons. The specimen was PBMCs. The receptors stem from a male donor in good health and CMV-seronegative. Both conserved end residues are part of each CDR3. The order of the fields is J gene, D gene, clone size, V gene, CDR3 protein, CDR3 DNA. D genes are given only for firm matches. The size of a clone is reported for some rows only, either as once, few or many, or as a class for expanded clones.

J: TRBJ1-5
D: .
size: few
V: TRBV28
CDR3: CASRGTGSSQPQHF
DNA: TGTGCCAGCAGGGGCACAGGGTCTAGTCAGCCCCAGCATTTT

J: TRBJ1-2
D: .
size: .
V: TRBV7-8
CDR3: CASSLVGVDPYGYTF
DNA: TGTGCCAGCAGCTTAGTAGGGGTGGACCCTTATGGCTACACCTTC

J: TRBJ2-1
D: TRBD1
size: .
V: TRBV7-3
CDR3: CASSRQGAVYNEQFF
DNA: TGTGCCAGCAGCCGACAGGGGGCGGTGTACAATGAGCAGTTCTTC

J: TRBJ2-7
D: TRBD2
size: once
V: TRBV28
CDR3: CASSLVSGSQSRRYF
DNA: TGTGCCAGCAGTTTAGTCAGCGGGAGCCAAAGCCGACGGTACTTC

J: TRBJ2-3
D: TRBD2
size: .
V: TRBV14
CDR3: CASSQDRRLAAPSTQYF
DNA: TGTGCCAGCAGCCAAGATCGGAGACTAGCGGCGCCCTCAACGCAGTATTTT

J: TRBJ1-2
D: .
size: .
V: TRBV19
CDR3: CASSSDGYTF
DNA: TGTGCCAGTAGTAGCGATGGCTACACCTTC

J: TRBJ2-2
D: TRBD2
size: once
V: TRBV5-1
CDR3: CASSSIAGGRTGELFF
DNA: TGCGCCAGCAGCTCCATAGCGGGGGGGAGAACCGGGGAGCTGTTTTTT

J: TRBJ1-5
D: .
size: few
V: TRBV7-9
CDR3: CASSLGSQPQHF
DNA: TGTGCCAGCAGCTTAGGGAGTCAGCCCCAGCATTTT

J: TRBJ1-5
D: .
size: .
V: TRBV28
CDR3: CASSLVRAGNQPQHF
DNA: TGTGCCAGCAGTTTAGTCAGGGCAGGCAATCAGCCCCAGCATTTT

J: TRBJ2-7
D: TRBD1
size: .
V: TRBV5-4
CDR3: CASSFGQGRREQYF
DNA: TGTGCCAGCAGCTTTGGACAGGGACGGCGCGAGCAGTACTTC

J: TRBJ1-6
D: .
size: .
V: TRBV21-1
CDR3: CASKLGTESSYNSPLHF
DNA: TGTGCCAGCAAGCTGGGGACAGAGAGCTCCTATAATTCACCCCTCCACTTT

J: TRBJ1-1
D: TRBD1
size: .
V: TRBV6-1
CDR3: CASSSTGTGNTEAFF
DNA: TGTGCCAGCAGTTCTACCGGGACAGGGAACACTGAAGCTTTCTTT

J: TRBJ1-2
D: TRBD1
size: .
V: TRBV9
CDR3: CASSVAGQGDYGYTF
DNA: TGTGCCAGCAGCGTGGCAGGACAGGGGGACTATGGCTACACCTTC

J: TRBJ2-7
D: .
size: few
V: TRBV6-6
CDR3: CASSSQEDYEQYF
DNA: TGTGCCAGCAGTTCGCAGGAGGACTACGAGCAGTACTTC

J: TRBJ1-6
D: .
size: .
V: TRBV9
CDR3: CASTGNNSPLHF
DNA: TGTGCCAGCACAGGGAATAATTCACCCCTCCACTTT

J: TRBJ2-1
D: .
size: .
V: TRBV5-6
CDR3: CASSFPRTTYNEQFF
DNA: TGTGCCAGCAGCTTCCCCCGGACAACCTACAATGAGCAGTTCTTC

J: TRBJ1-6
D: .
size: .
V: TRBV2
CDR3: CASSERLRNSPLHF
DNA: TGTGCCAGCAGTGAAAGGCTGCGGAATTCACCCCTCCACTTT

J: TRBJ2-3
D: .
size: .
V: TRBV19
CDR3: CASSLRTDHSTDTQYF
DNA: TGTGCCAGTAGTTTAAGGACTGACCATTCCACAGATACGCAGTATTTT

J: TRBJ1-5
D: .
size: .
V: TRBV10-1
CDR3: CASSDTKDGTQENSNQPQHF
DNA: TGCGCCAGCAGTGATACGAAGGACGGGACACAAGAAAATAGCAATCAGCCCCAGCATTTT

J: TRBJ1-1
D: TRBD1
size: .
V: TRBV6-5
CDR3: CASSYLRDSEAFF
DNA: TGTGCCAGCAGTTACCTGAGGGACAGCGAAGCTTTCTTT

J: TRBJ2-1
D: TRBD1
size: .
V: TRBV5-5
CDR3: CASSGFGTGGRNEQFF
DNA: TGTGCCAGCAGCGGCTTCGGGACAGGGGGCCGCAATGAGCAGTTCTTC

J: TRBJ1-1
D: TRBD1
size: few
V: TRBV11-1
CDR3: CASSPDRDTEAFF
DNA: TGTGCCAGCAGTCCAGACAGGGACACTGAAGCTTTCTTT